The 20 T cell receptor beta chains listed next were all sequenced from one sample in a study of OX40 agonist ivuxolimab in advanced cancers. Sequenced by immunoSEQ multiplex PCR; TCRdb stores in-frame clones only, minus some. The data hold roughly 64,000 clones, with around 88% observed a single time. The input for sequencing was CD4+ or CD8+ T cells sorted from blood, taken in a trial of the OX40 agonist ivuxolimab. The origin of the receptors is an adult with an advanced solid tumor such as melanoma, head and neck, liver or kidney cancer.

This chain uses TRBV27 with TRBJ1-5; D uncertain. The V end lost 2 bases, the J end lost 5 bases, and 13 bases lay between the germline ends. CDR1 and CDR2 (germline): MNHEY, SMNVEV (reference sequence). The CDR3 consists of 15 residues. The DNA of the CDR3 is TGTGCCAGCAGTTTACTGGGCGGGTTGTATCAGCCCCAGCATTTT. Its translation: CASSLLGGLYQPQHF.

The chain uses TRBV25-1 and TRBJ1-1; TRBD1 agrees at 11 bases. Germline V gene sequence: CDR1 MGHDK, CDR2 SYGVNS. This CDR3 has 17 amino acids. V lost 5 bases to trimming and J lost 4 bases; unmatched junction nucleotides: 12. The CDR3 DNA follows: TGTGCCAGCAGTCTGGACAGGGGGCGAGGAGGGGGCACTGAAGCTTTCTTT. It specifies CASSLDRGRGGGTEAFF.

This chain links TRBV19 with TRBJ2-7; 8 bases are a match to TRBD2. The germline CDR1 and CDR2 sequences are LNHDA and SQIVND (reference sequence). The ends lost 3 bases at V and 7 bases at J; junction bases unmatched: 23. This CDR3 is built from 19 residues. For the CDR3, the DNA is TGTGCCAGTAGTATCCTCGGCACCCCGGGCGGGAGCGGGAGTGGTGAGCAGTACTTC. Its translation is CASSILGTPGGSGSGEQYF.

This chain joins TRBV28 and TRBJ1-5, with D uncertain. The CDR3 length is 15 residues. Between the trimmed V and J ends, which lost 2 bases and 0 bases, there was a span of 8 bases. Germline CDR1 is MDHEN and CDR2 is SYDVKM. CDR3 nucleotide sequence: TGTGCCAGCAGTTTAGCGTCACATAGCAATCAGCCCCAGCATTTT. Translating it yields CASSLASHSNQPQHF.

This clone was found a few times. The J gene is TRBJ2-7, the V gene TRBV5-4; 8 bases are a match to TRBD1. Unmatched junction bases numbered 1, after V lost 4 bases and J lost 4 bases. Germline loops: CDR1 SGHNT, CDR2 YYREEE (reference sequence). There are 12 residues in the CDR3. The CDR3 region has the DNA TGTGCCAGCAGCCGGGACAGGTACGAGCAGTACTTC. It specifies CASSRDRYEQYF.

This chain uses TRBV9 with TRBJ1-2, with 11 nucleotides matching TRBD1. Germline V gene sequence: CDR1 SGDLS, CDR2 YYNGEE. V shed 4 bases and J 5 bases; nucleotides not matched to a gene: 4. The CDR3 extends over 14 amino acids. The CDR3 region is CASSPGTGGYGYTF. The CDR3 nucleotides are TGTGCCAGCAGCCCCGGGACAGGGGGATATGGCTACACCTTC.

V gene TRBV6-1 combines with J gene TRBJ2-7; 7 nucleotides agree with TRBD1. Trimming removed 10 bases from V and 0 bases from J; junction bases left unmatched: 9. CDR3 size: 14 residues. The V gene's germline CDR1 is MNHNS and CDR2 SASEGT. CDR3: CATYGTAISYEQYF. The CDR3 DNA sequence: TGTGCCACTTACGGGACAGCGATCTCCTACGAGCAGTACTTC.

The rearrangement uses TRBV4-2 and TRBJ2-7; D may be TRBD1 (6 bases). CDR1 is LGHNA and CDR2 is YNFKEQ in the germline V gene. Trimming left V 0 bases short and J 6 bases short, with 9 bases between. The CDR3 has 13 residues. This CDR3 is CASSQDMTGEQYF. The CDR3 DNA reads TGTGCCAGCAGCCAAGATATGACAGGCGAGCAGTACTTC.

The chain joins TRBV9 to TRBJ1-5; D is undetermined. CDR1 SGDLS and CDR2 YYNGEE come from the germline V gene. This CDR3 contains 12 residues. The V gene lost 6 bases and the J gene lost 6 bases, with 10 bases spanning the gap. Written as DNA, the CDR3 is TGTGCCAGCACCGCCGAGCGTCAGCCCCAGCATTTT. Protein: CASTAERQPQHF.

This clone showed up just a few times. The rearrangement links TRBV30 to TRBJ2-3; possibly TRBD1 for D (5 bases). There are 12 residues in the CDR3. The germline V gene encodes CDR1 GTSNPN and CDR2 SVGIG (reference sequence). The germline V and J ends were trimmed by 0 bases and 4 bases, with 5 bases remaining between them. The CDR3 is CAWSVGADTQYF. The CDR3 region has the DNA TGTGCCTGGAGTGTAGGGGCAGATACGCAGTATTTT.

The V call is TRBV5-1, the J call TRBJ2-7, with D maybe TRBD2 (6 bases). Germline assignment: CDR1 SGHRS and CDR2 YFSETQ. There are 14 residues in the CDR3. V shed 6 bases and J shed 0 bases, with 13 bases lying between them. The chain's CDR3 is CASIRDSNSYEQYF. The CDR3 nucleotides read TGCGCCAGCATCCGGGACTCCAACTCCTACGAGCAGTACTTC.

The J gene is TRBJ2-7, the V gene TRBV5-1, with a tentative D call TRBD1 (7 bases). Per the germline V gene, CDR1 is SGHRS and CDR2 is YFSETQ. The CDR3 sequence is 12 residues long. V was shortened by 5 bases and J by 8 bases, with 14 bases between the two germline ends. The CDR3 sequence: CASRSEGAQQYF. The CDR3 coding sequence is TGCGCCAGCAGGTCGGAGGGGGCCCAGCAGTACTTC.

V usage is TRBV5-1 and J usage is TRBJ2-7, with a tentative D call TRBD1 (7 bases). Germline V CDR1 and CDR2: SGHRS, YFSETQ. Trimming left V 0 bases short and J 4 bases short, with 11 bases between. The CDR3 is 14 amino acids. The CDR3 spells CASSLAPGGYEQYF. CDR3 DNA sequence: TGCGCCAGCAGCTTGGCCCCAGGGGGGTACGAGCAGTACTTC.

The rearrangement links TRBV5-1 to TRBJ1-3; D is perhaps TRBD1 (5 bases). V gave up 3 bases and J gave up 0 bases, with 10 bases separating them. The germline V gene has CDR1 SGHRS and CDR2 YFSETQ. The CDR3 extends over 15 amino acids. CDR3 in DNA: TGCGCCAGCAGCTCCTCTGGGGCCTCTGGAAACACCATATATTTT. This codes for CASSSSGASGNTIYF.

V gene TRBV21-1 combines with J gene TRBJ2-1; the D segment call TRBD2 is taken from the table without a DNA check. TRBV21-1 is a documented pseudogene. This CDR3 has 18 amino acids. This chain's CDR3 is CASSKHRSRDFPTDEQFF. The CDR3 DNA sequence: TGTGCCAGCAGCAAGCACAGATCCCGGGACTTCCCGACGGATGAGCAGTTCTTC.

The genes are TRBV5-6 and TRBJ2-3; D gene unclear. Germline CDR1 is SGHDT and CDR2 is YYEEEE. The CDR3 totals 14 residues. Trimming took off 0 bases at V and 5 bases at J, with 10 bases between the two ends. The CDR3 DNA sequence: TGTGCCAGCAGCTTGGCAGGCAGAAAAGATACGCAGTATTTT. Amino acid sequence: CASSLAGRKDTQYF.

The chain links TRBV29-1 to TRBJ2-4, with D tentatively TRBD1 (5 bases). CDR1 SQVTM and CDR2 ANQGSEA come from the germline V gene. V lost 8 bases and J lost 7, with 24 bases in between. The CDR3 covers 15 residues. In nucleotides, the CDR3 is TGCAGCATTTTGACAGATCTTACTGCTAGGAACATTCAGTACTTC. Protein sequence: CSILTDLTARNIQYF.

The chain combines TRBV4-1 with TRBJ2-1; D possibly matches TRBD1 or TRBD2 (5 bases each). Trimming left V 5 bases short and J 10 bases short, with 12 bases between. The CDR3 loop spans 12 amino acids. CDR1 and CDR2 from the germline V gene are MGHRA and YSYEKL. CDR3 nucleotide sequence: TGCGCCAGCAGCAGCCGGGGCCAAGAGCAGTTCTTC. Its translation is CASSSRGQEQFF.

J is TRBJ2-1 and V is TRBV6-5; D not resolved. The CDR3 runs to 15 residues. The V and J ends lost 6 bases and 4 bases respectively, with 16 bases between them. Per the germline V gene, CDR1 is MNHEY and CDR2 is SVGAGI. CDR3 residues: CASSDLDLLYNEQFF. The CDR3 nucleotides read TGTGCCAGCAGCGACTTGGACCTCTTATACAATGAGCAGTTCTTC.

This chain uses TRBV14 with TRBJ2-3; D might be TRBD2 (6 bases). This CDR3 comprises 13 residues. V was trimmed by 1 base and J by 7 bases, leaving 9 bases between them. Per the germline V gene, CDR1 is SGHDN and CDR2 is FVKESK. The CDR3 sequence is CASSQGGGYTQYF. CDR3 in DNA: TGTGCCAGCAGCCAAGGTGGAGGGTATACGCAGTATTTT.